This TCR beta chain was recovered during a study of blood T cells in healthy people across ages. Combining a sample-barcoded 5' primer with a J-beta primer mix, a second PCR ran for about 6 to 11 cycles. Each CDR3 protein gets one entry after TCRdb re-called the 5' RACE reads with MiXCR. Seen here are 550,000 to 600,000 distinct CDR3 sequences, 27% observed once, and the top ten hold approximately 17%. The CDR3 is 15 amino acids. With 5 bases clipped from V and 7 bases from J, the junction kept 13 bases outside the gene matches. Sequenced material: blood. The V gene is TRBV12-3 or TRBV12-4, the J gene TRBJ1-2; 7 positions match TRBD1. This clonotype originated in a woman between 70 and 85 years old in good health. The CDR3 nucleotides read TGTGCCAGCAGTGTCCGAGGGACAGTCAGGAGTGGCTACACCTTC. This codes for CASSVRGTVRSGYTF.